The 14 T cell receptor beta chains given below trace back to one sample, sequenced in a study of CD8 T cells in ankylosing spondylitis. TCRdb recomputed calls from the 5' RACE reads with MiXCR, one row per CDR3 protein. Of about 160,000 distinct CDR3 sequences listed, around 43% are singletons. Sequenced sample: synovial fluid, either unsorted or a sorted T cell fraction (not recorded which). The receptor source for this set is a male donor with ankylosing spondylitis.

V and J are TRBV11-2 and TRBJ2-3, with TRBD2 matching 12 bases. The CDR3 has 18 residues. J lost 6 bases, V lost 5 bases, and 15 bases had no gene match. CDR1 and CDR2 (germline): SGHAT, FQNNGV. The CDR3 region is CASSPSLLAGGAWDTQYF. CDR3 DNA: TGTGCCAGCAGCCCGAGCCTGCTAGCGGGGGGGGCTTGGGATACGCAGTATTTT.

Only one count was recorded for this clonotype. V usage is TRBV7-9 and J usage is TRBJ1-1, with D unresolved. From germline, CDR1 is SEHNR and CDR2 FQNEAQ (reference sequence). V was clipped by 6 bases and J by 7 bases, with 15 bases between them. This CDR3 is 13 amino acids long. CDR3: CASSPWWGSEAFF. The CDR3 coding sequence is TGTGCCAGCAGTCCCTGGTGGGGAAGTGAAGCTTTCTTT.

The CDR3 DNA sequence: TGTGCCAGCAGCTTAGCGCCGGGGTATAAGGCCACTGAAGCTTTCTTT. It yields the protein CASSLAPGYKATEAFF. The gene calls are TRBV7-6 and TRBJ1-1, with D unclear. V was pared by 0 bases and J by 4 bases, with 15 bases between. Germline lookup yields CDR1 SGHVS and CDR2 FNYEAQ. This CDR3 has 16 amino acids.

CDR3 bases: TGTGCCAGCAGCTGGGGGGTAGGGACTTTCTACGAGCAGTACTTC. Its translation: CASSWGVGTFYEQYF. The rearrangement links TRBV12-3 or TRBV12-4 to TRBJ2-7, with D perhaps TRBD2 (6 bases). This CDR3 region has 15 residues. V was trimmed by 6 bases and J by 3 bases, leaving 18 bases between them.

The rearrangement joins TRBV21-1 to TRBJ2-6; no DNA check was done on the table's D call, TRBD1. TRBV21-1 is a pseudogene locus. The CDR3 is 17 residues long. Here the CDR3 DNA reads TGTGCCAGCAGCTACCGGGACAGGCACTCTGGGGCCAACGTCCTGACTTTC. Translation gives CASSYRDRHSGANVLTF.

The chain recombines TRBV24-1 with TRBJ1-5, with a possible D match to TRBD1 (6 bases). The germline gives CDR1 KGHDR, CDR2 SFDVKD. The CDR3 runs to 13 residues. Between the trimmed V and J ends, which lost 9 bases and 0 bases, there was a span of 8 bases. CDR3 in amino acids: CATRTDSNQPQHF. DNA for the CDR3: TGTGCCACCCGGACAGATAGCAATCAGCCCCAGCATTTT.

The chain uses TRBV18 and TRBJ2-1; D is unresolved. This CDR3 spans 15 amino acids. The germline V and J ends were trimmed by 1 base and 7 bases, with 14 bases remaining between them. Germline CDR1 reads KGHSH; CDR2 reads LQKENI. CDR3 protein: CASSPLLTQLNEQFF. The CDR3 DNA follows: TGTGCCAGCTCACCACTCTTGACCCAGCTTAATGAGCAGTTCTTC. Combining the CDR3 with reference TRBV18 and TRBJ2-1 gives the whole variable domain NAGVMQNPRHLVRRRGQEARLRCSPMKGHSHVYWYRQLPEEGLKFMVYLQKENIIDESGMPKERFSAEFPKEGPSILRIQQVVRGDSAAYFCASSPLLTQLNEQFFGPGTRLTVL.

The J gene is TRBJ2-2, the V gene TRBV6-4, with 7 positions matching TRBD1. Germline-derived CDR1 and CDR2 are MRHNA and SNTAGT. V shed 0 bases and J 3 bases; nucleotides not matched to a gene: 4. The CDR3 totals 16 residues. This CDR3 reads CASSDSGGRDTGELFF. CDR3 coding DNA: TGTGCCAGCAGTGACTCAGGGGGCAGGGACACCGGGGAGCTGTTTTTT.

The chain is built from TRBV6-1 and TRBJ1-1; tentatively, D is TRBD1 (5 bases). Germline V gene data show CDR1 as MNHNS and CDR2 as SASEGT. Trimming shortened V by 6 bases and J by 0 bases, and 20 bases separated the two germline ends. The CDR3 extends over 17 amino acids. The CDR3: CASSSLASGRLNTEAFF. CDR3 DNA: TGTGCCAGCAGCTCCCTAGCATCAGGGAGGCTGAACACTGAAGCTTTCTTT.

The chain is built from TRBV12-3 or TRBV12-4 and TRBJ2-7; TRBD1 might be the D (5 bases). V was cut by 2 bases and J by 8 bases, with 28 bases left in between. The CDR3 extends over 18 amino acids. CDR3 sequence (DNA): TGTGCCAGCAGTTTAATGGGGCGCGGCAGGGCATCGGTAAATAAGCAGTACTTC. Amino acids: CASSLMGRGRASVNKQYF.

The chain combines TRBV7-9 with TRBJ2-3, with 12 bases matching TRBD2. This CDR3 contains 16 residues. Germline CDR1 reads SEHNR; CDR2 reads FQNEAQ (reference sequence). Losses at the gene ends were 5 bases for V and 0 bases for J; bases not matched to a gene: 3. CDR3 loop: CASSLGLAGSTDTQYF. The DNA of the CDR3 is TGTGCCAGCAGCCTTGGACTAGCGGGGAGCACAGATACGCAGTATTTT.

The chain has TRBV6-1 and TRBJ2-7, with TRBD1 matching 7 bases. Germline assignment: CDR1 MNHNS and CDR2 SASEGT. This CDR3 is built from 14 residues. The J segment lost 7 bases and the V segment lost 4 bases, leaving 10 bases of the junction unmatched. CDR3 DNA: TGTGCCAGCAGTGTGGGGGACAGCGAGTGGGAGCAGTACTTC. Its protein product is CASSVGDSEWEQYF.

The V gene is TRBV4-3, the J gene TRBJ2-7; unclear D gene. There are 14 residues in the CDR3. Trimming removed 1 base from V and 3 bases from J, with 10 bases in between. Germline lookup yields CDR1 LGHNA and CDR2 YSLEER. CDR3 in amino acids: CASSQVHGYYEQYF. In nucleotides, the CDR3 is TGCGCCAGCAGCCAAGTTCACGGATACTACGAGCAGTACTTC.

The CDR3, as DNA: TGTGCCAGCAGCCAAGTCGGACTAGCGGGAGGCCATGAGCAGTTCTTC. Amino acids: CASSQVGLAGGHEQFF. The genes are TRBV3-1 and TRBJ2-1, with 14 bases matching TRBD2. Germline V gene sequence: CDR1 LGHDT, CDR2 YNNKEL (reference sequence). The V and J ends lost 1 base and 8 bases, in that order; junction bases with no gene match: 4. The CDR3 spans 16 residues.